One sample yielded the 16 T cell receptor beta chains listed below, sequenced in a study of shared clonotypes between healthy human individuals (dated by TCRdb to 2020 to 2021). To prepare the library, the immunoSEQ multiplex PCR assay was applied. Held by TCRdb, this immuneACCESS table contains in-frame sequences only and omits some clones. Under half of the omission traces to an unresolved V gene where checked; the cause of the rest is unknown. Present in this sample are roughly 1,800,000 clones, over 85% of which were seen just once. The top ten clonotypes cover 1.2% of the sample. CD8 naive samples were obtained by positive selection for CCR7 among CD45RO-negative cells, yielding a CD45RA+CCR7+ population from which TemRA cells were excluded. Sequencing input: naive CD8+ T cells sorted from blood. The label giving this sample's cell subset or site can be read as: CD45RA+CCR7+. Source of these receptors: a young man in good health.

V usage is TRBV13 and J usage is TRBJ2-2; TRBD2 matches 9 bases. The V and J ends lost 7 bases and 0 bases, in that order; junction bases with no gene match: 3. CDR3 size: 15 residues. Germline-derived CDR1 and CDR2 are PRHDT and FYEKMQ (reference sequence). The CDR3 sequence is CASNLAGTNTGELFF. For the CDR3, the DNA is TGTGCCAGCAACCTAGCGGGGACGAACACCGGGGAGCTGTTTTTT.

This chain connects TRBV19 to TRBJ2-7; possibly TRBD1 for D (6 bases). V shed 7 bases and J shed 0 bases, with 13 bases lying between them. This CDR3 is 14 amino acids long. Germline V gives CDR1 LNHDA, CDR2 SQIVND (reference sequence). CDR3 loop: CASTSWDNSYEQYF. The CDR3 DNA sequence: TGTGCCAGTACCTCGTGGGACAACTCCTACGAGCAGTACTTC.

The chain recombines TRBV5-1 with TRBJ2-3, with 9 bases matching TRBD2. The junction had 8 bases not matched to a gene; V was cut back by 0 bases and J by 3 bases. CDR3 length: 17 residues. CDR1 and CDR2 from the germline V gene are SGHRS and YFSETQ. Here the CDR3 reads CASSLELAGEVTDTQYF. DNA for the CDR3: TGCGCCAGCAGCTTGGAATTAGCGGGAGAAGTTACAGATACGCAGTATTTT.

The chain has TRBV4-1 and TRBJ1-4; TRBD1 is a possible D gene (5 bases). Trimming took off 2 bases at V and 8 bases at J, with 18 bases between the two ends. This CDR3 is 16 amino acids long. Looked up from germline, CDR1 is MGHRA and CDR2 is YSYEKL. The CDR3 sequence is CASSQRIGPEGEKLFF. CDR3 nucleotide sequence: TGCGCCAGCAGCCAACGAATTGGGCCGGAGGGGGAAAAACTGTTTTTT.

This chain links TRBV4-1 with TRBJ1-1, with D unclear. V lost 4 bases and J 1 base, leaving 7 bases between the germline ends. Germline CDR1 reads MGHRA; CDR2 reads YSYEKL. CDR3 length: 13 amino acids. CDR3 amino acids: CASSPPGNTEAFF. CDR3 DNA: TGCGCCAGCAGCCCGCCTGGGAACACTGAAGCTTTCTTT.

J is TRBJ2-7 and V is TRBV6-5; tentatively, D is TRBD1 (5 bases). The V end was cut by 0 bases, the J end by 4 bases, with 16 bases between. Germline-derived CDR1 and CDR2 are MNHEY and SVGAGI. This CDR3 region has 16 residues. The CDR3 loop is CASSYSSQGKIYEQYF. The CDR3 bases are TGTGCCAGCAGTTACTCGAGCCAGGGAAAAATTTACGAGCAGTACTTC.

Regarding this clone: The sample has other DNA sequences that encode this CDR3 too. The genes are TRBV7-9 and TRBJ1-2; TRBD1 aligns across 8 bases. Per germline, CDR1 SEHNR and CDR2 FQNEAQ (reference sequence). V dropped 0 bases and J dropped 8; count of bases not matched to a gene: 5. The CDR3 covers 14 residues. CDR3 amino acids: CASSLAGQGYGYTF. The CDR3 bases are TGTGCCAGCAGCTTAGCCGGACAGGGATACGGCTACACCTTC.

Concerning this clone: This CDR3 is also generated by other DNA sequences in the sample. V gene TRBV27 combines with J gene TRBJ1-1; possibly TRBD1 for D (6 bases). The CDR3 is 12 amino acids. The V gene's germline CDR1 is MNHEY and CDR2 SMNVEV (reference sequence). The V end lost 6 bases, the J end lost 4 bases, and 9 bases lay between the germline ends. CDR3 amino acids: CASRRGGTEAFF. In DNA form, the CDR3 reads TGTGCCAGCAGGAGAGGGGGCACTGAAGCTTTCTTT.

On this clone itself: The identical CDR3 is also encoded by other nucleotide sequences in the sample. This chain joins TRBV19 and TRBJ2-7, with a weak D call TRBD1 (6 bases). The length of the CDR3 is 15 residues. The V gene lost 1 base and the J gene lost 1 base, with 11 bases spanning the gap. Germline values: CDR1 LNHDA, CDR2 SQIVND (reference sequence). CDR3 region: CASSIGRGPSYEQYF. The CDR3 coding sequence is TGTGCCAGTAGTATAGGCAGGGGCCCTTCCTACGAGCAGTACTTC.

The rearrangement joins TRBV7-9 to TRBJ1-3, with 8 positions matching TRBD1. V shed 5 bases and J 3 bases; nucleotides not matched to a gene: 12. Germline-derived CDR1 and CDR2 are SEHNR and FQNEAQ (reference sequence). The CDR3 spans 17 residues. This chain's CDR3 is CASSLRQGSVDGNTIYF. The DNA for the CDR3 is TGTGCCAGCAGCCTCAGACAGGGGTCCGTGGATGGAAACACCATATATTTT.

This clone occurred a few times. V is TRBV5-1 and J is TRBJ1-2; 8 nucleotides agree with TRBD1. V dropped 0 bases and J dropped 4; count of bases not matched to a gene: 8. This CDR3 region has 16 residues. Per germline, CDR1 SGHRS and CDR2 YFSETQ. The CDR3 sequence: CASSLAETGASYGYTF. CDR3 DNA: TGCGCCAGCAGCTTGGCCGAGACAGGGGCGAGCTATGGCTACACCTTC.

The rearrangement links TRBV7-2 to TRBJ2-1, with D tentatively TRBD2 (5 bases). The CDR3 has 15 residues. V was shortened by 1 base and J by 8 bases, with 15 bases between the two germline ends. CDR1 and CDR2 from the germline V gene are SGHTA and FQGNSA. CDR3 region: CASSLGGSLDDEQFF. In nucleotides, the CDR3 is TGTGCCAGCAGCTTAGGAGGGAGCCTAGACGATGAGCAGTTCTTC. Combining the CDR3 with reference TRBV7-2 and TRBJ2-1 gives the whole variable domain GAGVSQSPSNKVTEKGKDVELRCDPISGHTALYWYRQSLGQGLEFLIYFQGNSAPDKSGLPSDRFSAERTGGSVSTLTIQRTQQEDSAVYLCASSLGGSLDDEQFFGPGTRLTVL.

This chain links TRBV28 with TRBJ2-7, with a possible D match to TRBD2 (5 bases). Germline CDR1 is MDHEN and CDR2 is SYDVKM. This CDR3 region has 12 residues. Trimming left V 7 bases short and J 0 bases short, with 7 bases between. DNA of the CDR3: TGTGCCAGCACGGAGGACTCCTACGAGCAGTACTTC. Amino acids: CASTEDSYEQYF.

CDR3 amino acids: CASSEPGLDYNEQFF. CDR3 DNA sequence: TGTGCCAGCAGTGAACCGGGACTGGACTACAATGAGCAGTTCTTC. The rearrangement links TRBV6-1 to TRBJ2-1; perhaps TRBD2 as D (6 bases). V lost 2 bases and J lost 3, with 11 bases in between. CDR3 length: 15 residues. CDR1 is MNHNS and CDR2 is SASEGT in the germline V gene.

Here the CDR3 DNA reads TGTGCCAGCACCACCTCTTATGAGGGTACGCACGAGCAGTACTTC. Translation gives CASTTSYEGTHEQYF. This chain connects TRBV28 to TRBJ2-7; tentatively, D is TRBD2 (5 bases). The V gene lost 7 bases and the J gene lost 5 bases, with 21 bases spanning the gap. From germline, CDR1 is MDHEN and CDR2 SYDVKM. CDR3 length equals 15 residues. Filled out from reference TRBV28 and TRBJ2-7, the complete variable domain reads DVKVTQSSRYLVKRTGEKVFLECVQDMDHENMFWYRQDPGLGLRLIYFSYDVKMKEKGDIPEGYSVSREKKERFSLILESASTNQTSMYLCASTTSYEGTHEQYFGPGTRLTVT.

J is TRBJ1-5 and V is TRBV7-8, with D perhaps matching TRBD1 (5 bases). V was clipped by 4 bases and J by 4 bases, with 14 bases between them. The CDR3 runs to 15 residues. Per germline, CDR1 SGHVS and CDR2 FQNEAQ. DNA of the CDR3: TGTGCCAGCAGCTCATCCTTAGACAGAAATCAGCCCCAGCATTTT. Translating gives CASSSSLDRNQPQHF. Using reference TRBV7-8 and TRBJ1-5 for the parts outside the CDR3, the full variable domain is GAGVSQSPRYKVAKRGQDVALRCDPISGHVSLFWYQQALGQGPEFLTYFQNEAQLDKSGLPSDRFFAERPEGSVSTLKIQRTQQEDSAVYLCASSSSLDRNQPQHFGDGTRLSIL.